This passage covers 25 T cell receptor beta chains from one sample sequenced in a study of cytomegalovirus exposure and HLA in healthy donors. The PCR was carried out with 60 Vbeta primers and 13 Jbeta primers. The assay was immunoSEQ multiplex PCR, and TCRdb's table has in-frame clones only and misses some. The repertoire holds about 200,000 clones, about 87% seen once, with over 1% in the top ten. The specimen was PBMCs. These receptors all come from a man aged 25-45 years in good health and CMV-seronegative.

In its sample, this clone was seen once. The CDR3 sequence: CASSFRDRLYEQYF. CDR3 bases: TGCGCCAGCAGCTTCCGGGACAGACTCTACGAGCAGTACTTC. The rearrangement joins TRBV5-1 to TRBJ2-7; 7 bases agree with TRBD1. CDR3 length equals 14 residues. Trimming removed 2 bases from V and 3 bases from J; junction bases left unmatched: 5. Germline V CDR1 and CDR2: SGHRS, YFSETQ.

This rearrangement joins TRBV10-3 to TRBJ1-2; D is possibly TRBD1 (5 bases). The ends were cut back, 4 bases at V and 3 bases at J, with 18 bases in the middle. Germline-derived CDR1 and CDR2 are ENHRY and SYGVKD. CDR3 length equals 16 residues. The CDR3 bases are TGTGCCATCAGTGGGGATATAGGGGCCGTTGACTATGGCTACACCTTC. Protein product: CAISGDIGAVDYGYTF.

CDR3 coding DNA: TGTGCCAGCAGCCTGAACAGGGGTGAAGCTTTCTTT. It codes for CASSLNRGEAFF. The rearrangement joins TRBV28 to TRBJ1-1, with 7 bases that match TRBD1. Per the germline V gene, CDR1 is MDHEN and CDR2 is SYDVKM. This CDR3 spans 12 amino acids. V lost 6 bases and J lost 7; bases outside the gene matches: 5.

The CDR3 bases are TGTGCCAGCAGACATAGCGGGAGAGACACAGATACGCAGTATTTT. Protein product: CASRHSGRDTDTQYF. The chain recombines TRBV4-2 with TRBJ2-3; 9 nucleotides agree with TRBD2. The CDR3 is made up of 15 amino acids. Germline V gene lookup returns CDR1 LGHNA and CDR2 YNFKEQ. The V gene end was trimmed by 6 bases and the J gene end by 2 bases; junction bases not matched to a gene: 6.

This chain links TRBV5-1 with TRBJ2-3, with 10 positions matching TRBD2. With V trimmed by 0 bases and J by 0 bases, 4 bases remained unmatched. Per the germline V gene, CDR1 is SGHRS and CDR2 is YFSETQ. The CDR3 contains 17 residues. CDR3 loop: CASSLEASGSSTDTQYF. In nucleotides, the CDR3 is TGCGCCAGCAGCTTGGAGGCTAGCGGGAGCAGCACAGATACGCAGTATTTT.

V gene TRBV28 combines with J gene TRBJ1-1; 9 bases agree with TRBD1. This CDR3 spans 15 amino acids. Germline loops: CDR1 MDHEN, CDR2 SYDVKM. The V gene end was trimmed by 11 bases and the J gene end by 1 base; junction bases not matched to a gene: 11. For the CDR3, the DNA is TGTGCCTCTACAACAGGGGGCGCGGAGAACACTGAAGCTTTCTTT. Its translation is CASTTGGAENTEAFF. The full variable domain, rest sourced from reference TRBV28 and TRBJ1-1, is DVKVTQSSRYLVKRTGEKVFLECVQDMDHENMFWYRQDPGLGLRLIYFSYDVKMKEKGDIPEGYSVSREKKERFSLILESASTNQTSMYLCASTTGGAENTEAFFGQGTRLTVV.

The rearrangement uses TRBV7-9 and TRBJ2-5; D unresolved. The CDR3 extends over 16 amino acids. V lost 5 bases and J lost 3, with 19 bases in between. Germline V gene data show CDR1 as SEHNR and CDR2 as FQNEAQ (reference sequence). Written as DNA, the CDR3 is TGTGCCAGCAGCCGGATTGGAAGCGCGCCTGAAGAGACCCAGTACTTC. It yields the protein CASSRIGSAPEETQYF. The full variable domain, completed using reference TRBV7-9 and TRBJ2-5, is DTGVSQNPRHKITKRGQNVTFRCDPISEHNRLYWYRQTLGQGPEFLTYFQNEAQLEKSRLLSDRFSAERPKGSFSTLEIQRTEQGDSAMYLCASSRIGSAPEETQYFGPGTRLLVL.

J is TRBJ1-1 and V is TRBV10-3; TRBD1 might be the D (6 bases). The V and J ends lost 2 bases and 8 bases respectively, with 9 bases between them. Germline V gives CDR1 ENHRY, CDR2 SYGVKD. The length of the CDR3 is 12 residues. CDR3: CAISEGTFEAFF. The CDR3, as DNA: TGTGCCATCAGTGAGGGGACATTCGAAGCTTTCTTT.

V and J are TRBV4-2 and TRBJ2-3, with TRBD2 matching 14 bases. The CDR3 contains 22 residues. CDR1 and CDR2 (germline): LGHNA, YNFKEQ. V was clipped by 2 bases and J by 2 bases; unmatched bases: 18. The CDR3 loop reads CASSQPIEGLAGEYGFTDTQYF. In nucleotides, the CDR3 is TGTGCCAGCAGCCAACCGATCGAGGGACTAGCGGGAGAGTACGGCTTCACAGATACGCAGTATTTT.

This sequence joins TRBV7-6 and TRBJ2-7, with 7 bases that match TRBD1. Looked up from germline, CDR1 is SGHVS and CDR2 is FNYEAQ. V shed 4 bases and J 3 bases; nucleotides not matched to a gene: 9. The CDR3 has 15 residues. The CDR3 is CASSSDRERVYEQYF. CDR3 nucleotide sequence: TGTGCCAGCAGCTCCGACAGGGAGCGTGTCTACGAGCAGTACTTC.

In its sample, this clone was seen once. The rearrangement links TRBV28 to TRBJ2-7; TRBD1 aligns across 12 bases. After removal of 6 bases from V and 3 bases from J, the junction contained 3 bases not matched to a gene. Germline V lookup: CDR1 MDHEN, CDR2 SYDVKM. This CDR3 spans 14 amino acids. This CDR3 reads CASRWDRGLYEQYF. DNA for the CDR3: TGTGCCAGCAGATGGGACAGGGGGCTCTACGAGCAGTACTTC.

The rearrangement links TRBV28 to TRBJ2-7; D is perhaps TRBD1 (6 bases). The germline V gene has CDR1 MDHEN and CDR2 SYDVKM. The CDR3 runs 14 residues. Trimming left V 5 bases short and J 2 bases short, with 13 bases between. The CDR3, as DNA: TGTGCCAGCAGTCCGTCCGGGACAACCTACGAGCAGTACTTC. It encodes CASSPSGTTYEQYF.

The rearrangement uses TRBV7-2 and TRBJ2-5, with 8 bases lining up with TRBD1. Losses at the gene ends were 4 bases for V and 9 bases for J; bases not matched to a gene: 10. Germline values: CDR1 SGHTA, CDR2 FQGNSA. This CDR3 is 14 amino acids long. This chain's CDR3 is CASSWGGQGRAQYF. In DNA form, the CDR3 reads TGTGCCAGCAGCTGGGGCGGACAGGGTCGGGCCCAGTACTTC.

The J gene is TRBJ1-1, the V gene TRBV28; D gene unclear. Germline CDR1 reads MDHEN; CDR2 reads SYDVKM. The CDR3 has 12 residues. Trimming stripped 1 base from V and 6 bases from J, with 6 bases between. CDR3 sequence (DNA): TGTGCCAGCAGTTTATCCCTCGCTGAAGCTTTCTTT. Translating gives CASSLSLAEAFF.

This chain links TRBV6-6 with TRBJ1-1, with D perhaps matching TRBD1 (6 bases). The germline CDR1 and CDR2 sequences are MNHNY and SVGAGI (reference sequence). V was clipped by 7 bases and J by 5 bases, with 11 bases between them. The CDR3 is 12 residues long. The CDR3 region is CASTSTGTEAFF. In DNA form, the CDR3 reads TGTGCCAGCACCTCGACAGGAACTGAAGCTTTCTTT.

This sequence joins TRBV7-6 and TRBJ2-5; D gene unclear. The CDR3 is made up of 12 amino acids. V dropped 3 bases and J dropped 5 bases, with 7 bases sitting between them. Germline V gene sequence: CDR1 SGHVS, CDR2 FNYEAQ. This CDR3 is CASSFSEETQYF. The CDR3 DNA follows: TGTGCCAGCAGCTTTTCCGAGGAGACCCAGTACTTC.

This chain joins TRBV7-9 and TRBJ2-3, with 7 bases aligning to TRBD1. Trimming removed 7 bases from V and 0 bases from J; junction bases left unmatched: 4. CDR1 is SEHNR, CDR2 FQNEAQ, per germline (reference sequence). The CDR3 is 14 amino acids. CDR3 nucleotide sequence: TGTGCCAGCAATCGACAGGGCAGCACAGATACGCAGTATTTT. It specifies CASNRQGSTDTQYF.

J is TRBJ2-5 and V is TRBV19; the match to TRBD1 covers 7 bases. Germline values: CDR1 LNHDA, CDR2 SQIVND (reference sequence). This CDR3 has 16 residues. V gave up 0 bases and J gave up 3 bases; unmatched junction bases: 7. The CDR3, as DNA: TGTGCCAGTAGTATAGAAAGGGGGACAGTTAAAGAGACCCAGTACTTC. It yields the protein CASSIERGTVKETQYF.

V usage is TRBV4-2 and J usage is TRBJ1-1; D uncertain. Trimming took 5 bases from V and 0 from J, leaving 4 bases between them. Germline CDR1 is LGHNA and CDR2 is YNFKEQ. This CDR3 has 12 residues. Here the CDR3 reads CASSTVNTEAFF. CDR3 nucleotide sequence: TGTGCCAGCAGCACGGTGAACACTGAAGCTTTCTTT.

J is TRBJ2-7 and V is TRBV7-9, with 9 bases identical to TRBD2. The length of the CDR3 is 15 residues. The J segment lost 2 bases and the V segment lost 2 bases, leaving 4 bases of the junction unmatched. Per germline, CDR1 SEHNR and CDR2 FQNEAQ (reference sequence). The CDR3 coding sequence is TGTGCCAGCAGCTTACCCCTAGCGGGGCCCTACGAGCAGTACTTC. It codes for CASSLPLAGPYEQYF.

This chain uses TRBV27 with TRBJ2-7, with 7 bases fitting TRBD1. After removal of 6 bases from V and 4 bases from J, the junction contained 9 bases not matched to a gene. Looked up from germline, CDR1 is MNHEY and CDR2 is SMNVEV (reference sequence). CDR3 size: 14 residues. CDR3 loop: CASSRRQGVYEQYF. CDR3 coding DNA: TGTGCCAGCAGCCGAAGACAGGGCGTATACGAGCAGTACTTC.

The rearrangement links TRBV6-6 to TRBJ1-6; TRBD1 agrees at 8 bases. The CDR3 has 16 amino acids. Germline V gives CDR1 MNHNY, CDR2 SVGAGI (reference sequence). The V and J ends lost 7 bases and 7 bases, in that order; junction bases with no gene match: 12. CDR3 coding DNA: TGTGCCAGCACCTCAGACAGGGGCCGCTCCAATTCACCCCTCCACTTT. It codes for CASTSDRGRSNSPLHF.

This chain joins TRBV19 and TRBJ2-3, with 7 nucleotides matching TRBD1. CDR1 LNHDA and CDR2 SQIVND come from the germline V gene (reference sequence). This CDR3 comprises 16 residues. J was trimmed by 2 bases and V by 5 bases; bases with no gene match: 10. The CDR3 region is CASSPTGTVFTDTQYF. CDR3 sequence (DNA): TGTGCCAGTAGTCCCACCGGGACAGTCTTCACAGATACGCAGTATTTT.

The chain's CDR3 is CASSSLGGGAEAFF. In nucleotides, the CDR3 is TGTGCCAGCAGCTCCCTCGGCGGGGGGGCTGAAGCTTTCTTT. The chain joins TRBV7-2 to TRBJ1-1; tentative D call: TRBD1 (5 bases). Germline-derived CDR1 and CDR2 are SGHTA and FQGNSA. The CDR3 is 14 amino acids. The V end was cut by 4 bases, the J end by 6 bases, with 15 bases between.

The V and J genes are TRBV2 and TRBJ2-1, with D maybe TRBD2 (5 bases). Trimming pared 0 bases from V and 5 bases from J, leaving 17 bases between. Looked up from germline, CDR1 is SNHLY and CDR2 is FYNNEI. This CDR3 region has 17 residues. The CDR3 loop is CASSEARATTRDNEQFF. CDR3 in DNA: TGTGCCAGCAGTGAAGCGCGGGCTACTACAAGGGACAATGAGCAGTTCTTC.